This T cell receptor beta chain was sequenced in a study of CD8+CD57+ T cells in acquired aplastic anemia. Study at large: DNA per sorted CD4+ or CD8+ sample ranged about 0.19 to 30 ug, averaging about 2.9 ug.

Both TCR beta VDJ combination and CDR3 sequence profiling were carried out. Genomic DNA was the template for this profiling. TCRdb ran MiXCR on the reads and lists one entry per CDR3 protein. In the table there are 200,000 to 300,000 distinct CDR3 sequences, approximately 86% of which are singletons. On this clonotype itself: As yet, its antigen is unknown.

Selection for sequencing was limited to patients who had shown CD8+CD57+ cell expansion by flow cytometry. Study-wide results and caveats: Statistical testing detected no significant gap in CD8+ Simpson's diversity between patients and controls. The same twenty-nine CD8+ CDR3 sequences occurred in patients and in controls.

The material sequenced was sorted CD4+, CD8+, or CD8+CD57+ T cells (not recorded which) from PBMCs. This receptor was identified in a human donor with aplastic anemia.

DNA for the CDR3: TGTGCCAGCAGCTTGGGACAGGCGTTGAACACTGAAGCTTTCTTT. This translates into CASSLGQALNTEAFF. V usage is TRBV9 and J usage is TRBJ1-1; 8 bases are a match to TRBD1. With V trimmed by 4 bases and J by 0 bases, 5 bases remained unmatched. Germline CDR1 reads SGDLS; CDR2 reads YYNGEE. The CDR3 contains 15 residues.